One T cell receptor (beta chain) is described in this entry. Its antigen is not identified. These data come from a study of blood T cells in healthy people across ages. Study details: With template switching, about one barcoded beta molecule was captured per two T cells.

CDR1 is MNHEY and CDR2 is SVGAGI in the germline V gene. The CDR3 spans 16 residues. Trimming stripped 1 base from V and 4 bases from J, with 14 bases between. Combining a sample-barcoded 5' primer with a J-beta primer mix, a second PCR ran for roughly 7 to 12 cycles. From the 5' RACE reads, TCRdb called clonotypes with MiXCR, one entry per CDR3 protein. The sample holds roughly 1,300,000 distinct CDR3 sequences, 59% seen once. Study findings and constraints: The recorded TCR beta diversity per million T cells decreased in a roughly linear manner with age.

Per sample, no less than 6 micrograms of total RNA were extracted. The TCR was taken from a man in his late teens or twenties in good health. The sample comprised blood. The chain is built from TRBV6-5 and TRBJ2-1, with D maybe TRBD2 (6 bases). The CDR3 is CASSYYPGETYNEQFF. CDR3 coding DNA: TGTGCCAGCAGTTACTACCCGGGAGAAACATACAATGAGCAGTTCTTC.